The source of this TCR beta chain is a study of blood T cell repertoires in COVID-19. Study-level background: Material from acute and convalescent COVID-19 was sourced from the United States, Italy and Spain.

TCRdb keeps only in-frame clones here, not all; method: immunoSEQ multiplex PCR. The repertoire holds roughly 320,000 clones, with roughly nine tenths as singletons. On this clone itself: This specimen includes other DNA sequences encoding the same CDR3.

With 0 bases clipped from V and 8 bases from J, the junction kept 4 bases outside the gene matches. Germline V lookup: CDR1 SGHRS, CDR2 YFSETQ. This CDR3 has 14 residues. The V and J genes are TRBV5-1 and TRBJ2-1; TRBD1 matches 8 bases. Material: PBMCs or T cells enriched from blood (not recorded which). The sequence came from a woman between 25 and 40 years old who had been exposed to COVID-19. The CDR3 sequence is CASSLGQGRDEQFF. Here the CDR3 DNA reads TGCGCCAGCAGCTTGGGACAGGGGCGGGATGAGCAGTTCTTC.